This T cell receptor beta chain was sequenced in a study of blood T cell repertoires in COVID-19. Whole-study context: The study drew acute and convalescent COVID-19 samples from the United States, Italy and Spain. PBMCs, B-cell-depleted T cells, or T cells were the source of the cDNA or gDNA that made up the material.

V lost 8 bases to trimming and J lost 1 base; unmatched junction nucleotides: 21. There are 19 residues in the CDR3. Germline loops: CDR1 SGHRS, CDR2 YFSETQ. Original processing notes: For nucleated cells, counts were estimated from reference gene primer amplification. TCRdb's copy holds only in-frame clones and misses some; the assay was immunoSEQ multiplex PCR. The V and J calls and clone size were taken over from that table, and D and trimming were inferred from the DNA. The sample shows roughly 250,000 clones, about 80% of them seen only once. The chain links TRBV5-1 to TRBJ2-1, with 7 bases lining up with TRBD1. Input material: peripheral blood. This receptor was taken from a woman older than 75 with acute or convalescent COVID-19. CDR3 DNA sequence: TGCGCCAGATTCACCGCACAGGGGTTGTGTCTAGATTCCTACAATGAGCAGTTCTTC. Protein sequence: CARFTAQGLCLDSYNEQFF.